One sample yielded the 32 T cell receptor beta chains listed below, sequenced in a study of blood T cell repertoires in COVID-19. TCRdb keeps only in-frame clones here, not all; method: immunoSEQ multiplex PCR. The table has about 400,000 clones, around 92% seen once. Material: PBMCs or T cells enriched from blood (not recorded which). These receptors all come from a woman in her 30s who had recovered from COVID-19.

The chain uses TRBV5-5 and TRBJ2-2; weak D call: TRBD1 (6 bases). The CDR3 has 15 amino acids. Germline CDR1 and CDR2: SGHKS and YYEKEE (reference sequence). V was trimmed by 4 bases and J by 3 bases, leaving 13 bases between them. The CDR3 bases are TGTGCCAGCAGCCGATCGGGACAAGACACCGGGGAGCTGTTTTTT. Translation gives CASSRSGQDTGELFF.

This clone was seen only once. The CDR3 sequence is CASKTSDTGELFF. In DNA, the CDR3 is TGCGCCAGCAAGACTAGCGACACCGGGGAGCTGTTTTTT. V gene TRBV5-1 combines with J gene TRBJ2-2; 8 nucleotides line up with TRBD2. CDR1 and CDR2 (germline): SGHRS, YFSETQ. J lost 3 bases, V lost 6 bases, and 1 base had no gene match. The CDR3 is 13 amino acids. The whole variable domain, filled in from reference TRBV5-1 and TRBJ2-2, reads KAGVTQTPRYLIKTRGQQVTLSCSPISGHRSVSWYQQTPGQGLQFLFEYFSETQRNKGNFPGRFSGRQFSNSRSEMNVSTLELGDSALYLCASKTSDTGELFFGEGSRLTVL.

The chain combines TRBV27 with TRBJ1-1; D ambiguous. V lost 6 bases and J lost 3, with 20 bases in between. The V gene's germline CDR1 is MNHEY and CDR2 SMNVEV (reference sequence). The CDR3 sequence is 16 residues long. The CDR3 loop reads CASRRADAVPDTEAFF. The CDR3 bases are TGTGCCAGCAGGAGAGCGGACGCGGTGCCGGACACTGAAGCTTTCTTT.

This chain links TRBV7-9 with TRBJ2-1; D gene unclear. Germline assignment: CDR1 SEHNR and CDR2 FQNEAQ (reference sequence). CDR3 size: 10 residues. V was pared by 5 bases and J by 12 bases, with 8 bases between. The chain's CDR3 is CASSPLGQFF. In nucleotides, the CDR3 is TGTGCCAGCAGCCCCCTCGGGCAGTTCTTC.

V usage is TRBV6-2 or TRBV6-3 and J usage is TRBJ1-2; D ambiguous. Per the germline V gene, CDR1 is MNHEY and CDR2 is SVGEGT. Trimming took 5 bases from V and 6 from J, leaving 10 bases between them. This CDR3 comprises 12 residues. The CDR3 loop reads CASSKDWDGYTF. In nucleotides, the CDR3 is TGTGCCAGCAGTAAAGACTGGGATGGCTACACCTTC.

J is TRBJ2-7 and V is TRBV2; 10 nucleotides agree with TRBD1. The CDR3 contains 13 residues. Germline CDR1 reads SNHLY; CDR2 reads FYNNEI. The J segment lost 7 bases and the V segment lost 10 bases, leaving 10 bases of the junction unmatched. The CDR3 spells CATTRDRGGEQYF. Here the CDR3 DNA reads TGTGCCACCACCCGGGACAGGGGTGGTGAGCAGTACTTC.

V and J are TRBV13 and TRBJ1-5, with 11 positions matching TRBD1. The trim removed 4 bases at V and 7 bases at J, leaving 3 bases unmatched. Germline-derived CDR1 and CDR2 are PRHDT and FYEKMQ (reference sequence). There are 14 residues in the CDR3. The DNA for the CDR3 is TGTGCCAGCAGCTCGGGACAGGGGGGACAGCCCCAGCATTTT. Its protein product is CASSSGQGGQPQHF.

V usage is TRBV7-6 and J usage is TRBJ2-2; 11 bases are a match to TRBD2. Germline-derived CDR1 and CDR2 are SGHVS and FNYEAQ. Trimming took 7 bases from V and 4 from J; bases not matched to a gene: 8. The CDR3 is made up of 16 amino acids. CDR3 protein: CASTSRLAGGTGELFF. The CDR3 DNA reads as TGTGCCAGCACCTCCCGGCTAGCGGGAGGCACCGGGGAGCTGTTTTTT.

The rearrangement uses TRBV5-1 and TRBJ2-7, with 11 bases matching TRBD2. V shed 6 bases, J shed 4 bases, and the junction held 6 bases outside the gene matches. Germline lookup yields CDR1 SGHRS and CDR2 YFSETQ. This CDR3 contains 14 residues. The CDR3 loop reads CASTPTSGTYEQYF. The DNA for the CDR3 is TGCGCCAGCACCCCGACTAGCGGGACTTACGAGCAGTACTTC. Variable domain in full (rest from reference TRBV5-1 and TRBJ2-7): KAGVTQTPRYLIKTRGQQVTLSCSPISGHRSVSWYQQTPGQGLQFLFEYFSETQRNKGNFPGRFSGRQFSNSRSEMNVSTLELGDSALYLCASTPTSGTYEQYFGPGTRLTVT.

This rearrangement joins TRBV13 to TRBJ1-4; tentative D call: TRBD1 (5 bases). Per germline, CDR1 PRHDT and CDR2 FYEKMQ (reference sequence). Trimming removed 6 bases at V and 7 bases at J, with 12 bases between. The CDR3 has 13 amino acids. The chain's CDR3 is CASRNQGVEKLFF. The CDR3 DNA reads TGTGCCAGCAGGAATCAGGGTGTTGAAAAACTGTTTTTT.

The CDR3 is CASGLGQGADTQYF. The CDR3 coding sequence is TGTGCTAGTGGTTTGGGACAGGGAGCAGATACGCAGTATTTT. The V gene is TRBV12-5, the J gene TRBJ2-3; 7 bases map to TRBD1. The junction had 2 bases not matched to a gene; V was cut back by 1 base and J by 4 bases. CDR3 length equals 14 residues. Per germline, CDR1 LGHNT and CDR2 FRNRAP. Filled out from reference TRBV12-5 and TRBJ2-3, the complete variable domain reads DARVTQTPRHKVTEMGQEVTMRCQPILGHNTVFWYRQTMMQGLELLAYFRNRAPLDDSGMPKDRFSAEMPDATLATLKIQPSEPRDSAVYFCASGLGQGADTQYFGPGTRLTVL.

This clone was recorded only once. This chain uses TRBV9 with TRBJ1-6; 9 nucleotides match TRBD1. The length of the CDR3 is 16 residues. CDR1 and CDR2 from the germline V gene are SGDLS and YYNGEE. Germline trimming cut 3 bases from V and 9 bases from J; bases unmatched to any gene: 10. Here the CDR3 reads CASSAIDRGESSPLHF. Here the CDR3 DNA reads TGTGCCAGCAGCGCCATCGACAGGGGGGAGAGTTCACCCCTCCACTTT. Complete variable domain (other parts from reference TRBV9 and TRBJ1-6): DSGVTQTPKHLITATGQRVTLRCSPRSGDLSVYWYQQSLDQGLQFLIQYYNGEERAKGNILERFSAQQFPDLHSELNLSSLELGDSALYFCASSAIDRGESSPLHFGNGTRLTVT.

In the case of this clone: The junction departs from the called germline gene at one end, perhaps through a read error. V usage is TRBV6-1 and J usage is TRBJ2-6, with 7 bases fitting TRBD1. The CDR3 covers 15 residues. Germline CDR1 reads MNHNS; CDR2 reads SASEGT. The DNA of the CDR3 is TGTGCCAGCAGCGAAGGACAGGTCGGGGCCAACGTCCTGACTTTC. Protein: CASSEGQVGANVLTF.

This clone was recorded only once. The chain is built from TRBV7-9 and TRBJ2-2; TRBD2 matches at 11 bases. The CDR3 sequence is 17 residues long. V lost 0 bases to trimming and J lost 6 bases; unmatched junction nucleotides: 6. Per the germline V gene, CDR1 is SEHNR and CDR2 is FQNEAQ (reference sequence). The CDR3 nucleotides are TGTGCCAGCAGCTTAGCGCTACTAGCGGGAGTGTCCGGGGAGCTGTTTTTT. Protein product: CASSLALLAGVSGELFF.

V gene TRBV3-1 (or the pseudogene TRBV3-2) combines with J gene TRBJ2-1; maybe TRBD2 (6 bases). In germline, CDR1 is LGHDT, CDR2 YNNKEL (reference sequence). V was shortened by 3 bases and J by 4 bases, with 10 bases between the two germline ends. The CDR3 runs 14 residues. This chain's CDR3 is CASSHGGSYNEQFF. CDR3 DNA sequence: TGTGCCAGCAGCCACGGAGGGTCGTACAATGAGCAGTTCTTC.

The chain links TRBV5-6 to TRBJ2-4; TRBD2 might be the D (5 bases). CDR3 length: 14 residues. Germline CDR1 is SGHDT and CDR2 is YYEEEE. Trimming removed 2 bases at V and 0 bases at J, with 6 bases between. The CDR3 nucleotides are TGTGCCAGCAGCTTCGGGGTAGCCAAAAACATTCAGTACTTC. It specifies CASSFGVAKNIQYF.

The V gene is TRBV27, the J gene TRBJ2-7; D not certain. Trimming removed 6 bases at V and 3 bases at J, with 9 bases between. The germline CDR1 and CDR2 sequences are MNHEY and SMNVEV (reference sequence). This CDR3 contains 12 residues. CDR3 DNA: TGTGCCAGCAGGTCCCTCTTCTACGAGCAGTACTTC. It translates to CASRSLFYEQYF.

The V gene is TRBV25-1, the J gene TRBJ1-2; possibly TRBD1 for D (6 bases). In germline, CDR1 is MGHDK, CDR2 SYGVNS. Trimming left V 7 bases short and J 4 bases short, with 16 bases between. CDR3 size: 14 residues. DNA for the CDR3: TGTGCCAGCATGGGTCCAGGGGTATTCTATGGCTACACCTTC. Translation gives CASMGPGVFYGYTF.

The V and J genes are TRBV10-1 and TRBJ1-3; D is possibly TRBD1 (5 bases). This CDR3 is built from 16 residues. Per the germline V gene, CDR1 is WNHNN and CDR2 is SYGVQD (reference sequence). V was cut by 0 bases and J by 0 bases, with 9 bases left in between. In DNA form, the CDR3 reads TGCGCCAGCAGTGAGTCAAGACAGTTCTCTGGAAACACCATATATTTT. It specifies CASSESRQFSGNTIYF.

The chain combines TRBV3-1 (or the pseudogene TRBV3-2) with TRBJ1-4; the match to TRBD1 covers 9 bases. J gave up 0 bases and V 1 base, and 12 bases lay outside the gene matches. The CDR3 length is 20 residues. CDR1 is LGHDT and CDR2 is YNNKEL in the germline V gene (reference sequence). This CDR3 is CASSQGTGQGSSATNEKLFF. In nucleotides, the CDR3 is TGTGCCAGCAGCCAAGGAACGGGACAGGGATCGTCTGCAACTAATGAAAAACTGTTTTTT.

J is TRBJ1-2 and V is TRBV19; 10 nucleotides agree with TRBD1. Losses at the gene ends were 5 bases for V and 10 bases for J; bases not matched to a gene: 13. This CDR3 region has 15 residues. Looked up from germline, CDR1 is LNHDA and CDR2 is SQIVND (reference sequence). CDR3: CASSARWTGGDDYTF. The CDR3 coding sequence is TGTGCCAGTAGTGCCCGATGGACAGGGGGAGACGACTACACCTTC.

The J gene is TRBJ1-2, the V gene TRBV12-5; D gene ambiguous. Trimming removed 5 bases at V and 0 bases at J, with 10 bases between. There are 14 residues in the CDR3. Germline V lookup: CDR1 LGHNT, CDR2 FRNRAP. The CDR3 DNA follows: TGTGCTAGTGGTCCCCAGACAACTAACTATGGCTACACCTTC. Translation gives CASGPQTTNYGYTF.

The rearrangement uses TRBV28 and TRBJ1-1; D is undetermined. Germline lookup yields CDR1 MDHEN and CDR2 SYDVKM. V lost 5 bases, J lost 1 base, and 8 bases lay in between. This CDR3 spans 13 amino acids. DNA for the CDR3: TGTGCCAGCAGTACTGTTGCGAACACTGAAGCTTTCTTT. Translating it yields CASSTVANTEAFF.

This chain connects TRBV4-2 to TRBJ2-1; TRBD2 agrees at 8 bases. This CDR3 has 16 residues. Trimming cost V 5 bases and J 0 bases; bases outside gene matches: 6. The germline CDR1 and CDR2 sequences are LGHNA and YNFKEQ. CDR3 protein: CASSTPSGSSYNEQFF. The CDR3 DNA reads TGTGCCAGCAGCACCCCCAGCGGGAGCTCCTACAATGAGCAGTTCTTC.

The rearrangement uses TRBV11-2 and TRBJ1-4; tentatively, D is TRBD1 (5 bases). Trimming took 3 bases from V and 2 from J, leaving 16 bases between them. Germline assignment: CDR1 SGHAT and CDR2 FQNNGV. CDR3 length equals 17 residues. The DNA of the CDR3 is TGTGCCAGCAGCTTGACACCAGGGCGCCCGACTAATGAAAAACTGTTTTTT. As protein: CASSLTPGRPTNEKLFF. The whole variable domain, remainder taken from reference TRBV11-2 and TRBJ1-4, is EAGVAQSPRYKIIEKRQSVAFWCNPISGHATLYWYQQILGQGPKLLIQFQNNGVVDDSQLPKDRFSAERLKGVDSTLKIQPAKLEDSAVYLCASSLTPGRPTNEKLFFGSGTQLSVL.

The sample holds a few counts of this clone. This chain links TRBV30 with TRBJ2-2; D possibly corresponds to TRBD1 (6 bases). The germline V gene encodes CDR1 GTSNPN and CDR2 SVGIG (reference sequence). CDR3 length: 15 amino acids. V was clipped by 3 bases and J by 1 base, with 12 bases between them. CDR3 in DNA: TGTGCCTGGAGAACAGGGTATCGGAACACCGGGGAGCTGTTTTTT. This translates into CAWRTGYRNTGELFF. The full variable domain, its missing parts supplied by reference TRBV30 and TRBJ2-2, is SQTIHQWPATLVQPVGSPLSLECTVEGTSNPNLYWYRQAAGRGLQLLFYSVGIGQISSEVPQNLSASRPQDRQFILSSKKLLLSDSGFYLCAWRTGYRNTGELFFGEGSRLTVL.

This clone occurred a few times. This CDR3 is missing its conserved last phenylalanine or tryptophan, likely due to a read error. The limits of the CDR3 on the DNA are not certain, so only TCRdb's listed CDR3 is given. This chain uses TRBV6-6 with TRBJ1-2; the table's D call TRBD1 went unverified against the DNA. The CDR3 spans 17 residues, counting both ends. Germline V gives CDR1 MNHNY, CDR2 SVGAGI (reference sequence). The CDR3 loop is CASSPVPGQGTSMIGDL.

The CDR3 spells CASSLDRAGYGYTF. The DNA for the CDR3 is TGTGCCAGCAGCTTAGACAGGGCGGGCTATGGCTACACCTTC. The gene calls are TRBV7-3 and TRBJ1-2; 7 nucleotides agree with TRBD1. The CDR3 covers 14 residues. The trim removed 2 bases at V and 4 bases at J, leaving 4 bases unmatched. Germline V CDR1 and CDR2: SGHTA, FQGTGA.

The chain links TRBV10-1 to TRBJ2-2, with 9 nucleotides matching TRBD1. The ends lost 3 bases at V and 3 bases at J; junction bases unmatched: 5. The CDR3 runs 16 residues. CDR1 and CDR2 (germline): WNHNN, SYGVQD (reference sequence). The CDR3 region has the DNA TGCGCCAGCAGTGAACGGGGGACAGGGTACACCGGGGAGCTGTTTTTT. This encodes CASSERGTGYTGELFF.

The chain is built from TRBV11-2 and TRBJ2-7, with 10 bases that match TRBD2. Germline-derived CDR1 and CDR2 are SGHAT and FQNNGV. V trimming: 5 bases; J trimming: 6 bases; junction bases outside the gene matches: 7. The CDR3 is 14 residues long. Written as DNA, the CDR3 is TGTGCCAGCAGCCGCGGGACTAGCGTAAGCGAGCAGTACTTC. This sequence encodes CASSRGTSVSEQYF. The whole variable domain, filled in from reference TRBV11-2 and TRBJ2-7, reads EAGVAQSPRYKIIEKRQSVAFWCNPISGHATLYWYQQILGQGPKLLIQFQNNGVVDDSQLPKDRFSAERLKGVDSTLKIQPAKLEDSAVYLCASSRGTSVSEQYFGPGTRLTVT.

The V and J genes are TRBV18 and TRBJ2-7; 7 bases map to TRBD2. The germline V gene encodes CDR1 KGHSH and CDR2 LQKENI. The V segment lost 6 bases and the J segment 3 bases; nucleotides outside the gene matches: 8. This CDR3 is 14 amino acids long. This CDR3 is CASSGGSDYYEQYF. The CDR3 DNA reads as TGTGCCAGCTCGGGCGGGAGTGATTACTACGAGCAGTACTTC.

The DNA for the CDR3 is TGTGCTAGCTACCGGGACAGGGGTGACACCGGGGAGCTGTTTTTT. Its protein is CASYRDRGDTGELFF. The chain employs TRBV12-5 and TRBJ2-2; TRBD1 matches 10 bases. V was clipped by 9 bases and J by 3 bases; unmatched bases: 7. Looked up from germline, CDR1 is LGHNT and CDR2 is FRNRAP. The length of the CDR3 is 15 residues.